Reported below is one T cell receptor (beta chain). No antigen is known for it. The repertoire was sequenced with immunoSEQ multiplex PCR; TCRdb's copy has only in-frame clones and lacks some. The sample records 32,000 or so clones, about 80% being singletons. These data belong to a study of T cells in narcolepsy. General study findings and limits: Autoreactive clone sequences were missing from some blood memory CD4+ repertoires. HCRT-specific and TRIB2-specific autoreactive clonotypes appeared among same-patient CSF and blood CD4+ clonotypes.

V was pared by 6 bases and J by 0 bases, with 15 bases between. The CDR3 consists of 15 residues. In germline, CDR1 is MDHEN, CDR2 SYDVKM. The V and J genes are TRBV28 and TRBJ2-7, with D perhaps TRBD2 (6 bases). The specimen sequenced was CD45RA- memory CD4+ T cells from PBMCs. This TCR was recovered from a human donor with narcolepsy. Written as DNA, the CDR3 is TGTGCCAGCAGCACCCGGGACTCGAGCTCCTACGAGCAGTACTTC. Its translation is CASSTRDSSSYEQYF.